The clone carrying this T cell receptor beta chain showed up just a few times. Its antigen is unidentified. One entry per CDR3 protein results from TCRdb running MiXCR on the reads. The table has fewer than 650,000 distinct CDR3 sequences, 40% seen once. This specimen belongs to a study of T cell repertoires in cytomegalovirus infection. Across the whole study: It was recently identified HLA-C-restricted and well-studied HLA-B-restricted CMV epitopes that the study used. TCR beta signatures that were public indicated CMV infection and matching HLA type.

Study-level results: Identification of carriers of CMV plus the relevant HLA was performed using cumulative public TCR beta family frequency.

Germline CDR1 and CDR2: MNHEY and SMNVEV (reference sequence). The V gene lost 4 bases and the J gene lost 4 bases, with 14 bases spanning the gap. This CDR3 is built from 15 residues. The receptor's source is a human donor in good health (CMV status not recorded). Some clones in this sample may be carry-over from other donors' samples. The V gene is TRBV27, the J gene TRBJ1-5; a weak D match, TRBD1 (5 bases). The specimen comprised cultured PBMCs, sampled from culture after CMV antigen stimulation. The CDR3 spells CASSSGHPGNQPQHF. CDR3 sequence (DNA): TGTGCCAGCAGTTCCGGACACCCAGGGAATCAGCCCCAGCATTTT.